This TCR beta chain was captured by sequencing in a study of blood T cell repertoires in COVID-19. Study at large: Two negative PCRs, clearance, or symptom resolution characterized the recovered Cohort 3 donors. Specimens from acute and convalescent COVID-19 originated in the United States, Italy and Spain. T cells, B-cell-depleted T cells, or PBMCs provided the cDNA or gDNA that served as material.

Germline-derived CDR1 and CDR2 are SGHRS and YFSETQ. With V trimmed by 1 base and J by 4 bases, 10 bases remained unmatched. The CDR3 consists of 16 residues. The data were produced by immunoSEQ multiplex PCR, yet TCRdb's version contains in-frame clones alone and is incomplete. The sample holds about 190,000 clones; 70% to 90% are singletons and the top ten take around 25%. This study enrolled people aged 18 to 89 from about two dozen US geographic areas. The receptor was derived from a woman aged 40 to 49 in a cohort exposed to, infected with or recovered from COVID-19 (not recorded which). The rearrangement links TRBV5-1 to TRBJ1-1; 7 bases fit TRBD1. The specimen sequenced was PBMCs or T cells enriched from blood (not recorded which). The DNA of the CDR3 is TGCGCCAGCAGCTTGCCTCAAGACAGGGCAAGCACTGAAGCTTTCTTT. It specifies CASSLPQDRASTEAFF.